Below, 28 T cell receptor beta chains from the same sample are listed, as sequenced in a study of cytomegalovirus exposure and HLA in healthy donors. The PCR employed 60 Vbeta primers together with 13 Jbeta primers. The method was immunoSEQ multiplex PCR; TCRdb's version includes in-frame clones alone and lacks a portion of them. This table holds 95,000 to 110,000 clones, almost 80% found once. Sequences were obtained from PBMCs. The origin of the receptors is a man in his fifties in good health and CMV-seropositive.

The chain couples TRBV29-1 to TRBJ2-2; no firm D call. The CDR3 length is 13 residues. V was pared by 7 bases and J by 0 bases, with 9 bases between. Germline CDR1 SQVTM, CDR2 ANQGSEA. The CDR3 DNA follows: TGCAGCGCGGTGGTACCGAACACCGGGGAGCTGTTTTTT. Its translation: CSAVVPNTGELFF.

V usage is TRBV9 and J usage is TRBJ2-5, with 14 bases aligning to TRBD2. The CDR3 totals 16 residues. The germline V gene has CDR1 SGDLS and CDR2 YYNGEE. J was trimmed by 4 bases and V by 4 bases; bases with no gene match: 6. As DNA, the CDR3 is TGTGCCAGCAGCCATGGGACTAGCGGGAGCCCAGAGACCCAGTACTTC. This translates into CASSHGTSGSPETQYF.

This chain links TRBV7-9 with TRBJ1-4; no clear D. V was pared by 1 base and J by 7 bases, with 4 bases between. The length of the CDR3 is 12 residues. The germline CDR1 and CDR2 sequences are SEHNR and FQNEAQ (reference sequence). The CDR3 spells CASSLVSEKLFF. The DNA of the CDR3 is TGTGCCAGCAGCTTAGTCAGTGAAAAACTGTTTTTT.

This clone has just a few counts. CDR3 amino acids: CASSANSGMTGELFF. The CDR3 DNA reads TGTGCCAGCAGTGCCAATAGCGGGATGACCGGGGAGCTGTTTTTT. This rearrangement joins TRBV6-5 to TRBJ2-2; 8 positions agree with TRBD2. The J segment lost 5 bases and the V segment lost 5 bases, leaving 7 bases of the junction unmatched. Germline lookup yields CDR1 MNHEY and CDR2 SVGAGI. The CDR3 totals 15 residues.

This clone was recorded many times. V gene TRBV9 combines with J gene TRBJ2-1, with D perhaps matching TRBD2 (6 bases). This CDR3 comprises 17 residues. V was trimmed by 3 bases and J by 3 bases, leaving 19 bases between them. From germline, CDR1 is SGDLS and CDR2 YYNGEE. The CDR3 DNA is TGTGCCAGCAGCGCTTCTACGAGCGGGTTGGGCTACAATGAGCAGTTCTTC. This sequence encodes CASSASTSGLGYNEQFF.

This chain links TRBV2 with TRBJ2-7; D unclear. Trimming removed 11 bases from V and 3 bases from J, with 14 bases in between. The CDR3 is 12 amino acids. From germline, CDR1 is SNHLY and CDR2 FYNNEI. For the CDR3, the DNA is TGTGCCGGCTCTTTCTTCAACTACGAGCAGTACTTC. Its protein product is CAGSFFNYEQYF. The full variable domain, with the rest looked up from reference TRBV2 and TRBJ2-7, is EPEVTQTPSHQVTQMGQEVILRCVPISNHLYFYWYRQILGQKVEFLVSFYNNEISEKSEIFDDQFSVERPDGSNFTLKIRSTKLEDSAMYFCAGSFFNYEQYFGPGTRLTVT.

This chain joins TRBV5-1 and TRBJ2-1; possible D gene TRBD2, 6 bases. Trimming shortened V by 1 base and J by 4 bases, and 15 bases separated the two germline ends. The CDR3 extends over 16 amino acids. Germline V gives CDR1 SGHRS, CDR2 YFSETQ. CDR3 bases: TGCGCCAGCAGCTTGTCTGGGGGGAATGGTTACAATGAGCAGTTCTTC. This encodes CASSLSGGNGYNEQFF.

The chain is built from TRBV9 and TRBJ2-7; the match to TRBD2 covers 14 bases. The CDR3 sequence is 17 residues long. Germline CDR1 reads SGDLS; CDR2 reads YYNGEE. After removal of 2 bases from V and 5 bases from J, the junction contained 9 bases not matched to a gene. The CDR3 sequence is CASSVGLAGVGQNEQYF. CDR3 bases: TGTGCCAGCAGCGTGGGACTAGCGGGAGTGGGGCAGAACGAGCAGTACTTC.

This clone was seen a few times. The chain combines TRBV29-1 with TRBJ1-2; no firm D call. Trimming took 0 bases from V and 7 from J, leaving 12 bases between them. The CDR3 is 13 residues long. Germline CDR1 reads SQVTM; CDR2 reads ANQGSEA. CDR3 sequence (DNA): TGCAGCGTTGAAGATTTGAGGTTGGGTGGCTACACCTTC. This encodes CSVEDLRLGGYTF.

J is TRBJ1-4 and V is TRBV5-1, with D maybe TRBD1 (6 bases). From germline, CDR1 is SGHRS and CDR2 YFSETQ. The CDR3 loop spans 17 amino acids. Deletions cut 4 bases from V and 0 bases from J, with 16 bases between. CDR3 region: CASSPRRGSATNEKLFF. Written as DNA, the CDR3 is TGCGCCAGCAGCCCACGAAGGGGGTCTGCAACTAATGAAAAACTGTTTTTT.

J is TRBJ2-7 and V is TRBV5-6, with TRBD1 matching over 8 bases. Trimming cost V 4 bases and J 4 bases; bases outside gene matches: 7. The V gene's germline CDR1 is SGHDT and CDR2 YYEEEE. This CDR3 spans 14 amino acids. The CDR3 DNA sequence: TGTGCCAGCAGCAGCGAGGACAGGGTTTACGAGCAGTACTTC. Its protein is CASSSEDRVYEQYF.

CDR3 loop: CASSHRNEQFF. The CDR3 DNA reads as TGTGCCAGCAGTCACAGGAATGAGCAGTTCTTC. The chain uses TRBV27 and TRBJ2-1; possibly TRBD1 for D (5 bases). Germline CDR1 MNHEY, CDR2 SMNVEV (reference sequence). The CDR3 contains 11 residues. V was cut by 5 bases and J by 7 bases, with 6 bases left in between.

V gene TRBV5-1 combines with J gene TRBJ2-2; tentatively, D is TRBD1 (6 bases). The CDR3 loop spans 14 amino acids. Trimming pared 0 bases from V and 6 bases from J, leaving 9 bases between. Germline V lookup: CDR1 SGHRS, CDR2 YFSETQ. The CDR3 DNA sequence: TGCGCCAGCAGCTTGGTAGGGGGACCCGGGGAGCTGTTTTTT. This gives the protein CASSLVGGPGELFF.

The chain combines TRBV28 with TRBJ2-7; possibly TRBD2 for D (5 bases). V was trimmed by 11 bases and J by 2 bases, leaving 19 bases between them. The germline gives CDR1 MDHEN, CDR2 SYDVKM. CDR3 size: 14 residues. The CDR3 protein is CALGESGDTYEQYF. For the CDR3, the DNA is TGTGCCCTTGGGGAGTCGGGTGATACCTACGAGCAGTACTTC.

The chain employs TRBV2 and TRBJ2-2; TRBD2 matches 7 bases. V trimming: 6 bases; J trimming: 4 bases; junction bases outside the gene matches: 5. Germline loops: CDR1 SNHLY, CDR2 FYNNEI. The CDR3 sequence is 14 residues long. For the CDR3, the DNA is TGTGCCAGCAGCCCCGCGGGAGTCACCGGGGAGCTGTTTTTT. This sequence encodes CASSPAGVTGELFF.

Only a few counts were recorded for this clone. The chain carries TRBV10-3 and TRBJ1-1, with 8 bases identical to TRBD1. There are 13 residues in the CDR3. V trimming: 4 bases; J trimming: 5 bases; junction bases outside the gene matches: 3. The germline V gene encodes CDR1 ENHRY and CDR2 SYGVKD. In DNA, the CDR3 is TGTGCCATCAGTGTACAGGGGGGTACTGAAGCTTTCTTT. It translates to CAISVQGGTEAFF.

This chain links TRBV20-1 with TRBJ2-1, with D unclear. Between the trimmed V and J ends, which lost 5 bases and 9 bases, there was a span of 11 bases. The CDR3 extends over 11 amino acids. Germline V CDR1 and CDR2: DFQATT, SNEGSKA (reference sequence). The CDR3 here is CSAQSTIEQFF. The CDR3 DNA reads TGCAGTGCTCAAAGTACAATTGAGCAGTTCTTC.

The V call is TRBV6-4, the J call TRBJ2-2; TRBD2 might be the D (6 bases). Trimming took off 4 bases at V and 6 bases at J, with 12 bases between the two ends. CDR3 length: 14 amino acids. Per the germline V gene, CDR1 is MRHNA and CDR2 is SNTAGT. The CDR3 spells CASSGGESAGELFF. In DNA, the CDR3 is TGTGCCAGCAGTGGCGGGGAATCCGCCGGGGAGCTGTTTTTT.

The genes are TRBV28 and TRBJ2-1; TRBD2 agrees at 9 bases. The CDR3 runs to 15 residues. The ends lost 5 bases at V and 6 bases at J; junction bases unmatched: 8. Looked up from germline, CDR1 is MDHEN and CDR2 is SYDVKM. The CDR3 sequence is CASSETSGRGNEQFF. In DNA form, the CDR3 reads TGTGCCAGCAGTGAGACTAGCGGAAGGGGCAATGAGCAGTTCTTC.

This clone appeared a single time. The chain carries TRBV5-4 and TRBJ2-7; 11 bases align to TRBD2. CDR3 length: 14 residues. Germline values: CDR1 SGHNT, CDR2 YYREEE (reference sequence). Trimming removed 4 bases from V and 3 bases from J; junction bases left unmatched: 3. As DNA, the CDR3 is TGTGCCAGCAGCCGACTAGCGGGGAACTACGAGCAGTACTTC. It yields the protein CASSRLAGNYEQYF.

The V and J genes are TRBV19 and TRBJ1-5; 8 bases line up with TRBD1. The germline CDR1 and CDR2 sequences are LNHDA and SQIVND (reference sequence). V lost 0 bases to trimming and J lost 9 bases; unmatched junction nucleotides: 10. This CDR3 spans 16 amino acids. This chain's CDR3 is CASSIDGDRPQGPQHF. The CDR3 DNA is TGTGCCAGTAGTATAGACGGGGACAGGCCCCAAGGGCCCCAGCATTTT.

This chain uses TRBV19 with TRBJ1-3, with 10 positions matching TRBD1. The CDR3 totals 18 residues. V was clipped by 6 bases and J by 1 base; unmatched bases: 12. Germline-derived CDR1 and CDR2 are LNHDA and SQIVND (reference sequence). The CDR3 reads CASRPPPGQGTSGNTIYF. The DNA of the CDR3 is TGTGCCAGTAGACCTCCTCCGGGACAGGGGACGTCTGGAAACACCATATATTTT.

The CDR3 here is CASSLRQGHEAFF. For the CDR3, the DNA is TGTGCCAGCAGTCTCCGACAGGGCCATGAAGCTTTCTTT. The rearrangement links TRBV2 to TRBJ1-1; 7 bases fit TRBD1. There are 13 residues in the CDR3. The germline V gene has CDR1 SNHLY and CDR2 FYNNEI. V was clipped by 5 bases and J by 7 bases; unmatched bases: 7.

J is TRBJ2-5 and V is TRBV28; 7 bases agree with TRBD1. The tail of the sequence fits TRBJ2-7 better, so the J call may be wrong. Germline assignment: CDR1 MDHEN and CDR2 SYDVKM. This CDR3 spans 13 amino acids. CDR3: CASRAGGVNEQYF. CDR3 in DNA: TGTGCCAGCAGGGCAGGGGGTGTAAACGAGCAGTACTTC.

The chain is built from TRBV28 and TRBJ1-1; D ambiguous. There are 12 residues in the CDR3. V dropped 6 bases and J dropped 12 bases, with 17 bases sitting between them. Germline V gene data show CDR1 as MDHEN and CDR2 as SYDVKM. The CDR3 nucleotides are TGTGCCAGCAGCCTGATCCCAGATAGCACTTTCTTT. Its protein is CASSLIPDSTFF.

This clone was recorded only once. The chain is built from TRBV6-5 and TRBJ2-5, with 10 bases fitting TRBD2. V lost 3 bases, J lost 6 bases, and 4 bases stayed unmatched. The CDR3 covers 14 residues. Germline CDR1 MNHEY, CDR2 SVGAGI. The CDR3 is CASSYSSGGKTQYF. The CDR3 coding sequence is TGTGCCAGCAGTTATAGTAGCGGGGGGAAGACCCAGTACTTC.

The chain uses TRBV6-4 and TRBJ2-1; perhaps TRBD1 as D (5 bases). Germline CDR1 reads MRHNA; CDR2 reads SNTAGT. V gave up 3 bases and J gave up 10 bases, with 16 bases separating them. The CDR3 contains 14 residues. CDR3 coding DNA: TGTGCCAGCAGTGAAGAGATAGGGGTGAAGGAGCAGTTCTTC. It yields the protein CASSEEIGVKEQFF.

The V gene is TRBV19, the J gene TRBJ2-7; unclear D gene. This CDR3 has 14 amino acids. V shed 4 bases and J shed 2 bases, with 12 bases lying between them. Germline lookup yields CDR1 LNHDA and CDR2 SQIVND (reference sequence). The CDR3 reads CASSKTNQPYEQYF. In DNA, the CDR3 is TGTGCCAGTAGTAAAACTAACCAACCCTACGAGCAGTACTTC.